The clone carrying this T cell receptor beta chain occurred many times. Its antigen is unknown. Attached unique molecular identifiers marked individual cDNA molecules. TCRdb reprocessed the 5' RACE reads via MiXCR and lists one record per CDR3 protein. The sample lists 45,000 to 55,000 distinct CDR3 sequences; roughly 12% were seen once. This specimen belongs to a study of early T cells in non-severe SARS-CoV-2 infection. Study details: The study sequenced bulk RNA from unsorted whole blood, with chains unpaired. Study outcomes and limitations: In VDJdb matching, anti-spike CD8 responses were favored while private and CD4 specificities went missing.

Germline V gives CDR1 DFQATT, CDR2 SNEGSKA (reference sequence). The CDR3 is made up of 15 amino acids. Losses at the gene ends were 3 bases for V and 3 bases for J; bases not matched to a gene: 8. The genes are TRBV20-1 and TRBJ2-3; 8 bases line up with TRBD2. The source material was whole blood. The source of this sequence is an adult who was a healthcare worker with PCR-confirmed SARS-CoV-2 infection or an uninfected control (not recorded which). The CDR3 protein is CSASGRAWITDTQYF. Here the CDR3 DNA reads TGCAGTGCTAGCGGGAGGGCCTGGATAACAGATACGCAGTATTTT.